Below, one T cell receptor beta chain is given with its context. TCRdb re-analysed the 5' RACE reads in MiXCR, keeping a single row per CDR3 protein. The sample has fewer than 700,000 distinct CDR3 sequences, roughly 21% seen once. With 6 bases removed from V and 9 bases from J, the gap between germline ends came to 21 bases. This CDR3 is built from 15 residues. Germline values: CDR1 LNHDA, CDR2 SQIVND (reference sequence). The data belong to a study of T-cell memory formation after mild COVID-19. This clonotype was sampled from an adult woman who had mild COVID-19 (a few samples of this study predate the infection). Cell type and time point are not known. Material for sequencing was PBMCs or a T cell subset sorted from them (not recorded which). The chain joins TRBV19 to TRBJ2-1; perhaps D is TRBD1 or TRBD2 (5 bases each). CDR3 in DNA: TGTGCCAGTAGCCCTGCACGGGGACCTAAACTTGAGCAGTTCTTC. It is translated as CASSPARGPKLEQFF.